One and the same sample provided the 25 T cell receptor beta chains below, sequenced in a study of cytomegalovirus exposure and HLA in healthy donors. Method: immunoSEQ multiplex PCR; TCRdb's copy keeps in-frame clones and lacks some. The table has about 330,000 clones, about 85% seen once; the top ten hold approximately 1.1%. The sample comprised PBMCs. Receptors were obtained from a woman aged 30 to 39 in good health and CMV-seropositive.

The chain joins TRBV9 to TRBJ2-7, with no clear D. Trimming shortened V by 2 bases and J by 0 bases, and 6 bases separated the two germline ends. The CDR3 length is 13 residues. Germline V gives CDR1 SGDLS, CDR2 YYNGEE. The chain's CDR3 is CASSVGNSYEQYF. CDR3 nucleotides: TGTGCCAGCAGCGTGGGAAACTCCTACGAGCAGTACTTC.

The V call is TRBV5-6, the J call TRBJ1-2, with a tentative D call TRBD1 (5 bases). Germline V gene data show CDR1 as SGHDT and CDR2 as YYEEEE. CDR3 length: 15 amino acids. Trimming left V 4 bases short and J 4 bases short, with 17 bases between. Here the CDR3 DNA reads TGTGCCAGCAGCCTTCGGGGTCAGGGAGGCTATGGCTACACCTTC. Translated: CASSLRGQGGYGYTF.

This clone was recorded once. The genes are TRBV7-9 and TRBJ2-7; D not certain. Germline values: CDR1 SEHNR, CDR2 FQNEAQ (reference sequence). The CDR3 has 13 amino acids. V was pared by 0 bases and J by 3 bases, with 6 bases between. This CDR3 is CASSLAGNYEQYF. The CDR3 nucleotides are TGTGCCAGCAGCTTAGCGGGGAACTACGAGCAGTACTTC.

This chain connects TRBV4-3 to TRBJ1-1, with D hard to call. Trimming removed 2 bases at V and 5 bases at J, with 12 bases between. The germline V gene encodes CDR1 LGHNA and CDR2 YSLEER. This CDR3 is built from 14 residues. The CDR3 DNA follows: TGCGCCAGCAGCCAACTACCTGGAGGAACTGAAGCTTTCTTT. Its protein is CASSQLPGGTEAFF.

The chain carries TRBV5-8 and TRBJ2-7; no reliable D call. Germline V gene data show CDR1 as SGHTS and CDR2 as YDEGEE. This CDR3 comprises 16 residues. The V and J ends lost 0 bases and 3 bases respectively, with 16 bases between them. For the CDR3, the DNA is TGTGCCAGCAGCTTGGCCACCCTCGGCGGCTACTACGAGCAGTACTTC. This sequence encodes CASSLATLGGYYEQYF.

J is TRBJ2-1 and V is TRBV18; TRBD2 is a possible D gene (6 bases). Trimming cost V 4 bases and J 5 bases, with 12 bases left between them. This CDR3 has 14 amino acids. The germline V gene has CDR1 KGHSH and CDR2 LQKENI. In nucleotides, the CDR3 is TGTGCCAGCTCACGTCTAGCGCTAGACAATGAGCAGTTCTTC. Residues: CASSRLALDNEQFF.

This clone has a single count. V is TRBV6-6 and J is TRBJ2-7; 7 bases map to TRBD1. Germline loops: CDR1 MNHNY, CDR2 SVGAGI (reference sequence). This CDR3 region has 14 residues. V gave up 7 bases and J gave up 2 bases; unmatched junction bases: 8. The CDR3 reads CASTSRDRAYEQYF. The CDR3 bases are TGTGCCAGCACTTCCCGGGACAGAGCCTACGAGCAGTACTTC.

This rearrangement joins TRBV7-6 to TRBJ1-6; D not resolved. Germline V gene lookup returns CDR1 SGHVS and CDR2 FNYEAQ. V was cut by 6 bases and J by 6 bases, with 12 bases left in between. CDR3 size: 14 residues. The CDR3 bases are TGTGCCAGCAGTCCAGTCCTTGGTAATTCACCCCTCCACTTT. Translation gives CASSPVLGNSPLHF.

The genes are TRBV2 and TRBJ2-5; the D gene is possibly TRBD2 (5 bases). CDR3 length equals 15 residues. Trimming shortened V by 3 bases and J by 1 base, and 12 bases separated the two germline ends. Per germline, CDR1 SNHLY and CDR2 FYNNEI. The CDR3 DNA follows: TGTGCCAGCAGTGACATAGGGAGCGCCCAAGAGACCCAGTACTTC. Protein sequence: CASSDIGSAQETQYF.

This clone was seen once. V usage is TRBV5-1 and J usage is TRBJ1-4, with TRBD1 as a possible D gene (6 bases). This CDR3 is 15 amino acids long. Germline CDR1 and CDR2: SGHRS and YFSETQ. Trimming removed 4 bases at V and 4 bases at J, with 14 bases between. The CDR3 region is CASSQQGSLNEKLFF. The CDR3 DNA follows: TGCGCCAGCAGCCAACAGGGATCCCTTAATGAAAAACTGTTTTTT.

The chain is built from TRBV5-4 and TRBJ2-5; 10 positions agree with TRBD2. The V and J ends lost 2 bases and 3 bases, in that order; junction bases with no gene match: 4. The V gene's germline CDR1 is SGHNT and CDR2 YYREEE (reference sequence). The CDR3 runs 15 residues. Here the CDR3 DNA reads TGTGCCAGCAGCTTCTCTAGCGGGGGAAAAGAGACCCAGTACTTC. This codes for CASSFSSGGKETQYF.

The gene calls are TRBV7-2 and TRBJ2-5, with 14 bases aligning to TRBD2. Germline values: CDR1 SGHTA, CDR2 FQGNSA. Trimming at V came to 5 bases and at J to 2 bases, leaving 4 bases not matched to a gene. This CDR3 is 16 amino acids long. The CDR3 is CASSRGLAGVQETQYF. DNA for the CDR3: TGTGCCAGCAGCCGGGGACTAGCGGGAGTTCAAGAGACCCAGTACTTC.

V usage is TRBV15 and J usage is TRBJ1-2; tentative D call: TRBD1 (5 bases). Trimming left V 0 bases short and J 4 bases short, with 18 bases between. The germline V gene encodes CDR1 LNHNV and CDR2 YYDKDF (reference sequence). This CDR3 comprises 17 residues. The chain's CDR3 is CATSRDRGLPGRYGYTF. CDR3 nucleotide sequence: TGTGCCACCAGCAGAGATCGAGGCCTCCCGGGGCGCTATGGCTACACCTTC.

The V call is TRBV5-1, the J call TRBJ1-1; no clear D. The V end lost 2 bases, the J end lost 3 bases, and 8 bases lay between the germline ends. The germline V gene has CDR1 SGHRS and CDR2 YFSETQ. This CDR3 contains 13 residues. The CDR3 is CASSLMLDTEAFF. Here the CDR3 DNA reads TGCGCCAGCAGCTTAATGTTAGACACTGAAGCTTTCTTT. Looking up the rest from reference TRBV5-1 and TRBJ1-1 gives the full variable domain: KAGVTQTPRYLIKTRGQQVTLSCSPISGHRSVSWYQQTPGQGLQFLFEYFSETQRNKGNFPGRFSGRQFSNSRSEMNVSTLELGDSALYLCASSLMLDTEAFFGQGTRLTVV.

The genes are TRBV2 and TRBJ2-4; D is uncertain. This CDR3 comprises 13 residues. The V gene's germline CDR1 is SNHLY and CDR2 FYNNEI. V was pared by 4 bases and J by 3 bases, with 7 bases between. CDR3 nucleotide sequence: TGTGCCAGCAGTGTGGGGAACAAAAACATTCAGTACTTC. Translated: CASSVGNKNIQYF.

J is TRBJ2-7 and V is TRBV7-2, with a weak D call TRBD2 (6 bases). The CDR3 consists of 15 residues. V was cut by 4 bases and J by 7 bases, with 20 bases left in between. Germline CDR1 SGHTA, CDR2 FQGNSA. CDR3 residues: CASSSPGGKSREQYF. The CDR3 bases are TGTGCCAGCAGCTCCCCTGGGGGGAAGAGTAGGGAGCAGTACTTC. Based on the CDR3 plus reference TRBV7-2 and TRBJ2-7, the full variable domain is GAGVSQSPSNKVTEKGKDVELRCDPISGHTALYWYRQSLGQGLEFLIYFQGNSAPDKSGLPSDRFSAERTGGSVSTLTIQRTQQEDSAVYLCASSSPGGKSREQYFGPGTRLTVT.

This chain links TRBV7-9 with TRBJ1-1; D gene uncertain. CDR1 and CDR2 (germline): SEHNR, FQNEAQ (reference sequence). Trimming pared 5 bases from V and 1 base from J, leaving 17 bases between. This CDR3 is built from 16 residues. CDR3 sequence: CASSAPGGRPNTEAFF. Written as DNA, the CDR3 is TGTGCCAGCAGCGCCCCCGGAGGGAGGCCGAACACTGAAGCTTTCTTT.

This sequence joins TRBV4-1 and TRBJ2-7; D uncertain. The length of the CDR3 is 13 residues. V shed 1 base and J shed 6 bases, with 10 bases lying between them. The germline gives CDR1 MGHRA, CDR2 YSYEKL. The CDR3 loop reads CASSQGPVSEQYF. The CDR3 DNA follows: TGCGCCAGCAGCCAAGGTCCGGTCTCCGAGCAGTACTTC.

CDR3 residues: CAWRGTPSSGANVLTF. The CDR3 DNA is TGTGCCTGGAGGGGGACACCTAGCTCTGGGGCCAACGTCCTGACTTTC. V and J are TRBV30 and TRBJ2-6, with D possibly being TRBD1 (6 bases). CDR1 and CDR2 from the germline V gene are GTSNPN and SVGIG (reference sequence). Deletions cut 3 bases from V and 0 bases from J, with 12 bases between. CDR3 length: 16 amino acids. Full variable domain (remainder filled in from reference TRBV30 and TRBJ2-6): SQTIHQWPATLVQPVGSPLSLECTVEGTSNPNLYWYRQAAGRGLQLLFYSVGIGQISSEVPQNLSASRPQDRQFILSSKKLLLSDSGFYLCAWRGTPSSGANVLTFGAGSRLTVL.

The V gene is TRBV30, the J gene TRBJ1-5, with D possibly being TRBD1 (6 bases). Trimming took off 2 bases at V and 2 bases at J, with 19 bases between the two ends. The CDR3 runs 17 residues. Looked up from germline, CDR1 is GTSNPN and CDR2 is SVGIG (reference sequence). The CDR3 spells CAWSRGGTRGGNQPQHF. The CDR3 coding sequence is TGTGCCTGGAGTAGAGGGGGAACAAGAGGCGGCAATCAGCCCCAGCATTTT.

CDR3 residues: CASSLVLGQGLNEQFF. For the CDR3, the DNA is TGTGCCAGCAGCTTGGTGTTAGGACAGGGACTCAATGAGCAGTTCTTC. V gene TRBV5-4 combines with J gene TRBJ2-1; TRBD1 aligns across 8 bases. The CDR3 runs 16 residues. V lost 0 bases to trimming and J lost 6 bases; unmatched junction nucleotides: 8. In germline, CDR1 is SGHNT, CDR2 YYREEE (reference sequence).

V is TRBV2 and J is TRBJ1-4; the D gene is possibly TRBD1 (5 bases). This CDR3 comprises 12 residues. Looked up from germline, CDR1 is SNHLY and CDR2 is FYNNEI. With 6 bases removed from V and 8 bases from J, the gap between germline ends came to 10 bases. For the CDR3, the DNA is TGTGCCAGCAGGGGGGGACTGGAAAAACTGTTTTTT. Residues: CASRGGLEKLFF. Supplemented by reference TRBV2 and TRBJ1-4, the full variable domain reads EPEVTQTPSHQVTQMGQEVILRCVPISNHLYFYWYRQILGQKVEFLVSFYNNEISEKSEIFDDQFSVERPDGSNFTLKIRSTKLEDSAMYFCASRGGLEKLFFGSGTQLSVL.

This chain uses TRBV6-5 with TRBJ1-1, with D possibly TRBD1 on 5 matching bases. The V gene's germline CDR1 is MNHEY and CDR2 SVGAGI. There are 15 residues in the CDR3. With 0 bases removed from V and 0 bases from J, the gap between germline ends came to 8 bases. This CDR3 reads CASSYSQGMNTEAFF. As DNA, the CDR3 is TGTGCCAGCAGTTACTCCCAGGGAATGAACACTGAAGCTTTCTTT.

This rearrangement joins TRBV30 to TRBJ2-5; D unclear. Germline CDR1 reads GTSNPN; CDR2 reads SVGIG (reference sequence). This CDR3 has 14 amino acids. V was trimmed by 4 bases and J by 2 bases, leaving 14 bases between them. The CDR3 sequence is CAWKPLERQETQYF. The DNA of the CDR3 is TGTGCCTGGAAACCCCTAGAACGGCAAGAGACCCAGTACTTC.

The chain is built from TRBV7-3 and TRBJ2-3; 14 bases are shared with TRBD2. The CDR3 loop spans 20 amino acids. Germline lookup yields CDR1 SGHTA and CDR2 FQGTGA. Trimming took 2 bases from V and 2 from J; bases not matched to a gene: 12. CDR3 sequence (DNA): TGTGCCAGCAGCTTAGGGCCGGGACTAGCGGGAGAGCTACACACAGATACGCAGTATTTT. It specifies CASSLGPGLAGELHTDTQYF.